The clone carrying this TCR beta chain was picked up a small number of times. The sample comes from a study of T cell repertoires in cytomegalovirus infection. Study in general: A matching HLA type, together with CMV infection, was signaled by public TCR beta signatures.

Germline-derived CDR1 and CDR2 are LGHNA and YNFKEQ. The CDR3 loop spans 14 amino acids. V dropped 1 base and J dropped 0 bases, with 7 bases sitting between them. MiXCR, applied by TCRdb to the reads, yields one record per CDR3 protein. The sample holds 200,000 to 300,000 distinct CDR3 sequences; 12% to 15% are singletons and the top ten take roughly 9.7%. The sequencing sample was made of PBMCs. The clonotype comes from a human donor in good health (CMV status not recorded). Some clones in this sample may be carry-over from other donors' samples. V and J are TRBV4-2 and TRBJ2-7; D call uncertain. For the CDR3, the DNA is TGTGCCAGCAGCCAAGTCCCTTCCTCCTACGAGCAGTACTTC. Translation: CASSQVPSSYEQYF.